This TCR beta chain was recovered during a study of shared clonotypes between healthy human individuals. Points from the study as a whole: A generally larger estimated richness was seen in naive subsets than in memory subsets.

Germline V lookup: CDR1 SGHTA, CDR2 FQGNSA. V was pared by 1 base and J by 5 bases, with 6 bases of the junction left unmatched. This CDR3 contains 16 residues. TCRdb keeps only in-frame clones here, not all; method: immunoSEQ multiplex PCR. This sample has approximately 2,000,000 clones, with around 93% found just once. With regard to this clone: What it binds is not known.

What was sequenced was naive CD4+ T cells from PBMCs. Subset of the sample: CD45RA+ positively selected. The receptor's source is a young man in good health. Some clones in this sample may be carry-over from other donors' samples. The chain is built from TRBV7-2 and TRBJ2-5; TRBD2 agrees at 11 bases. CDR3 DNA sequence: TGTGCCAGCAGCTTAGGAACTAGCGGGAGTAGGGAGACCCAGTACTTC. It codes for CASSLGTSGSRETQYF.